This entry lists 7 T cell receptor beta chains sequenced from one sample in a study of siplizumab effects on memory and regulatory T cells (dated by TCRdb to between 2018 and 2020). The receptor library was made with the immunoSEQ multiplex PCR assay. Not all clones reach the TCRdb copy of this immuneACCESS table, which keeps in-frame sequences only. Checked studies attribute under half of the gap to unresolved V genes and leave the rest unexplained. Recorded for this sample are 100,000 or so clones; roughly 91% of them occurred a single time. The ten biggest clones cover 9.5% to 15% of the sample. The specimen sequenced was non-Treg CD4+ T cells sorted from blood. The sample's cell subset or site label, decoded: FACS-sorted unstimulated CD4+ non-regulatory T cells. The receptors originated from a human donor in good health.

This chain uses TRBV7-9 with TRBJ1-2; no clear D gene. The CDR3 is made up of 13 amino acids. Germline-derived CDR1 and CDR2 are SEHNR and FQNEAQ (reference sequence). Between the trimmed V and J ends, which lost 5 bases and 4 bases, there was a span of 11 bases. CDR3 in amino acids: CASSPRQVYGYTF. In nucleotides, the CDR3 is TGTGCCAGCAGCCCCCGACAAGTCTATGGCTACACCTTC.

The CDR3 protein is CASSLKGQGRNEQFF. The CDR3 DNA sequence: TGTGCCAGCAGCTTAAAAGGACAGGGTAGGAATGAGCAGTTCTTC. The rearrangement joins TRBV7-8 to TRBJ2-1; the match to TRBD1 covers 8 bases. The germline V gene encodes CDR1 SGHVS and CDR2 FQNEAQ. CDR3 length: 15 residues. The ends lost 2 bases at V and 7 bases at J; junction bases unmatched: 7.

The V and J genes are TRBV30 and TRBJ2-7; D gene ambiguous. V was pared by 0 bases and J by 2 bases, with 11 bases between. Germline loops: CDR1 GTSNPN, CDR2 SVGIG (reference sequence). The CDR3 has 14 amino acids. CDR3 sequence: CAWSVNIGPYEQYF. CDR3 nucleotide sequence: TGTGCCTGGAGTGTAAATATAGGGCCCTACGAGCAGTACTTC.

This chain joins TRBV6-1 and TRBJ2-1; D is possibly TRBD1 or TRBD2 (5 bases each). From germline, CDR1 is MNHNS and CDR2 SASEGT. The germline V and J ends were trimmed by 7 bases and 7 bases, with 20 bases remaining between them. The CDR3 has 15 residues. CDR3 coding DNA: TGTGCCAGCATACTTCGAGGGGCTGATAATAATGAGCAGTTCTTC. It encodes CASILRGADNNEQFF.

The chain joins TRBV18 to TRBJ2-5; D tentatively reads TRBD1 or TRBD2 (5 bases each). Between the trimmed V and J ends, which lost 1 base and 5 bases, there was a span of 11 bases. Germline V gene lookup returns CDR1 KGHSH and CDR2 LQKENI. The CDR3 length is 14 residues. The DNA of the CDR3 is TGTGCCAGCTCACCACTAGAGGGGTTGGAGACCCAGTACTTC. Protein sequence: CASSPLEGLETQYF.

The J gene is TRBJ2-5, the V gene TRBV27; D uncertain. V was clipped by 8 bases and J by 4 bases, with 17 bases between them. The CDR3 runs to 14 residues. Germline values: CDR1 MNHEY, CDR2 SMNVEV (reference sequence). Here the CDR3 reads CASAPKWVVETQYF. In DNA, the CDR3 is TGTGCCAGCGCCCCGAAGTGGGTGGTAGAGACCCAGTACTTC.

The chain recombines TRBV19 with TRBJ2-1; 11 bases map to TRBD1. V was pared by 0 bases and J by 2 bases, with 6 bases of the junction left unmatched. Germline CDR1 LNHDA, CDR2 SQIVND (reference sequence). The CDR3 has 18 amino acids. The CDR3 is CASSIDLGTGGPYNEQFF. The CDR3, as DNA: TGTGCCAGTAGTATAGATCTCGGGACAGGGGGGCCCTACAATGAGCAGTTCTTC.